The clone carrying this T cell receptor beta chain was found many times. This sample was taken from a study of shared clonotypes between healthy human individuals. Clones were read by immunoSEQ multiplex PCR, and TCRdb kept only the in-frame ones, dropping some. The repertoire has 950,000 to 1,100,000 clones, around 74% of them found once; the top ten carry roughly 1.4%. Only Caucasian adults living in Nashville, Tennessee made up the donor group. CDR3 size: 16 residues. The germline V gene has CDR1 SGHTA and CDR2 FQGNSA. V was pared by 4 bases and J by 5 bases, with 9 bases of the junction left unmatched.

The sequence was collected from a man aged 18 to 29 in good health. What was sequenced was memory CD4+ T cells sorted from blood. Subset indicated: CD45RA-negative fraction. The chain is built from TRBV7-2 and TRBJ2-1; 9 bases are shared with TRBD1. CDR3 protein: CASSSYRDRVNNEQFF. Here the CDR3 DNA reads TGTGCCAGCAGCTCCTACCGGGACAGGGTTAACAATGAGCAGTTCTTC.